One sample yielded the 2 T cell receptor beta chains listed below, sequenced in a study of graft-versus-host responses after intestinal transplantation. No antigens are known for them. Sequencing was performed with immunoSEQ multiplex PCR; in TCRdb, only in-frame clones are kept and a portion is missing. The data contain roughly 120,000 clones, about nine tenths of them singletons. The sample in question was unstimulated CD4+ T cells sorted from spleen or lymph node cells, obtained before intestinal transplant. All receptors come from a human donor who received an intestinal transplant.

The chain recombines TRBV2 with TRBJ2-3, with 12 bases identical to TRBD2. CDR1 and CDR2 (germline): SNHLY, FYNNEI. V trimming: 3 bases; J trimming: 6 bases; junction bases outside the gene matches: 7. The CDR3 loop spans 16 amino acids. The chain's CDR3 is CASSELKLAGGDTQYF. DNA for the CDR3: TGTGCCAGCAGTGAGCTTAAGCTAGCGGGGGGGGATACGCAGTATTTT. Full variable domain (rest looked up from reference TRBV2 and TRBJ2-3): EPEVTQTPSHQVTQMGQEVILRCVPISNHLYFYWYRQILGQKVEFLVSFYNNEISEKSEIFDDQFSVERPDGSNFTLKIRSTKLEDSAMYFCASSELKLAGGDTQYFGPGTRLTVL.

CDR3 residues: CASSPRLAGGRYTDTQYF. CDR3 DNA sequence: TGTGCCAGCAGCCCACGACTAGCGGGGGGGCGCTACACAGATACGCAGTATTTT. The J gene is TRBJ2-3, the V gene TRBV7-2; 14 bases fit TRBD2. The CDR3 covers 18 residues. The germline gives CDR1 SGHTA, CDR2 FQGNSA. Trimming removed 5 bases from V and 2 bases from J; junction bases left unmatched: 9.